Detailed here is one T cell receptor beta chain. Its antigen is unidentified. Vbeta (60) and Jbeta (13) primers were used in the PCR. Here immunoSEQ multiplex PCR was the method, and the copy in TCRdb shows in-frame clones only, minus some. Altogether fewer than 130,000 clones are present, 74% being singletons, with the ten largest covering about 2.8%. The data are from a study of cytomegalovirus exposure and HLA in healthy donors. Overall study findings and caveats: Researchers reported in a later analysis that common viral pathogens appeared linked to several top clusters. A later analysis associated 15,000 or so TCR beta sequences with HLA alleles at a 0.05 false discovery rate. Apparent HLA restriction characterized most CMV-associated TCR beta chains in a later analysis.

V was cut by 4 bases and J by 4 bases, with 17 bases left in between. Germline CDR1 reads SGHVS; CDR2 reads FNYEAQ. The CDR3 runs 16 residues. The sequence derives from a man aged 45-65 years in good health and CMV-seropositive. The specimen was PBMCs. This sequence joins TRBV7-6 and TRBJ2-1; a weak D match, TRBD2 (5 bases). The CDR3 here is CASSSLDNPLYNEQFF. DNA of the CDR3: TGTGCCAGCAGCTCACTAGACAACCCCCTATACAATGAGCAGTTCTTC.